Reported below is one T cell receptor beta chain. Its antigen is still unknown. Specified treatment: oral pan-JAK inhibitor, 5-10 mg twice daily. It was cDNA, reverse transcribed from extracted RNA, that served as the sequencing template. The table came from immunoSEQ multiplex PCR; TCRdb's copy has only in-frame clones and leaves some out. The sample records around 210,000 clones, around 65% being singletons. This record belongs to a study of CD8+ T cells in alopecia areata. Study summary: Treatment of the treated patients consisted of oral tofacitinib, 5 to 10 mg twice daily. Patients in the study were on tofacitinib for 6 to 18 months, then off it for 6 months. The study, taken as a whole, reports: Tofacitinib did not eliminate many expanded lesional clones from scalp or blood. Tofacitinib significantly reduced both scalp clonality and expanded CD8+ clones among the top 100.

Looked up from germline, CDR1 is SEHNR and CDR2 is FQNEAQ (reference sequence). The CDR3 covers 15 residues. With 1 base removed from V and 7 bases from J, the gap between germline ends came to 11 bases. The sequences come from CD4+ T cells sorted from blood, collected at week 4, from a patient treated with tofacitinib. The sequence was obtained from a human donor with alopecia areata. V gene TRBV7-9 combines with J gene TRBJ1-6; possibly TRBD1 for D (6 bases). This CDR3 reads CASSLDQGRNSPLHF. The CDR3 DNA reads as TGTGCCAGCAGCTTAGATCAGGGGAGGAATTCACCCCTCCACTTT.